This T cell receptor (beta chain) was sequenced during a study of shared clonotypes between healthy human individuals. Overall study: Aged between 18 and 49, the donors were a couple of women and a few men. Per-donor plates numbered three CD4 naive, three CD4 memory, two CD8 naive and one CD8 memory. Whole-study results and caveats: In the sorted subsets, rarefaction showed sequencing was incomplete despite large depth. Several donors held about 5.1% of naive CD4 clonotypes in common.

Naivety among CD8 cells was defined by CD45RO negativity and positive CCR7 selection, thereby excluding terminally differentiated effector memory CD45RA+ cells. Notes on this clone: What it binds is unknown.

TCRdb's table, derived via immunoSEQ multiplex PCR, lists solely in-frame clones and lacks some. The table includes millions of clones, about 94% detected once. The V and J ends lost 5 bases and 5 bases, in that order; junction bases with no gene match: 7. The germline V gene has CDR1 MGHRA and CDR2 YSYEKL. The CDR3 consists of 15 residues. The gene calls are TRBV4-1 and TRBJ2-5; TRBD2 aligns across 11 bases. The source is a man between 18 and 35 years old in good health. What was sequenced was naive CD8+ T cells sorted from blood. DNA of the CDR3: TGCGCCAGCAGCTCCCTAGCGGGGGGCCGGGAGACCCAGTACTTC. This encodes CASSSLAGGRETQYF.